These 22 T cell receptor beta chains originate from one sample sequenced in a study of response to subunit inactivated influenza vaccine. One entry per CDR3 protein, called by TCRdb with MiXCR from the RT-PCR reads. The table shows around 500,000 distinct CDR3 sequences, with roughly 9.8% occurring only once. The sample in question was PBMCs from blood, obtained about 40 days after vaccination. These TCRs come from a man aged 50 to 60 who received an inactivated influenza vaccine.

There are many counts of this clonotype. This chain links TRBV7-2 with TRBJ2-7, with TRBD1 matching 7 bases. Germline lookup yields CDR1 SGHTA and CDR2 FQGNSA. J gave up 9 bases and V 5 bases, and 13 bases lay outside the gene matches. The CDR3 runs 14 residues. CDR3 residues: CASSPRDRGSRQYF. The CDR3 nucleotides are TGTGCCAGCAGCCCCCGGGACAGAGGATCGCGGCAGTACTTC.

This chain links TRBV30 with TRBJ2-3; a possible D gene is TRBD2 (6 bases). Trimming took off 0 bases at V and 9 bases at J, with 10 bases between the two ends. Germline CDR1 and CDR2: GTSNPN and SVGIG (reference sequence). The CDR3 totals 12 residues. The CDR3, as DNA: TGTGCCTGGAGTGTACCGGAGGGGACGCAGTATTTT. It codes for CAWSVPEGTQYF.

This chain joins TRBV12-3 or TRBV12-4 and TRBJ2-1, with TRBD1 identical over 7 bases. CDR3 size: 13 residues. Trimming cost V 5 bases and J 9 bases; bases outside gene matches: 7. The CDR3 DNA reads as TGTGCCAGCAGTCCAGGGGGAAACGGTGAGCAGTTCTTC. This sequence encodes CASSPGGNGEQFF.

The chain couples TRBV12-3 or TRBV12-4 to TRBJ2-7; either TRBD1 or TRBD2 may supply D (5 bases each). With 4 bases removed from V and 7 bases from J, the gap between germline ends came to 14 bases. This CDR3 is 13 amino acids long. The CDR3 sequence: CASSWKGPTEQYF. DNA for the CDR3: TGTGCCAGCAGTTGGAAGGGACCGACGGAGCAGTACTTC.

This clonotype came up a few times. The V call is TRBV5-1, the J call TRBJ2-7, with TRBD1 as a possible D gene (6 bases). V was cut by 0 bases and J by 2 bases, with 9 bases left in between. The germline V gene encodes CDR1 SGHRS and CDR2 YFSETQ. The CDR3 has 14 residues. This CDR3 is CASSLVGGTYEQYF. The CDR3 coding sequence is TGCGCCAGCAGCTTGGTTGGGGGCACCTACGAGCAGTACTTC.

This clonotype was seen many times. V usage is TRBV4-2 and J usage is TRBJ2-3, with TRBD2 matching over 8 bases. V trimming: 0 bases; J trimming: 0 bases; junction bases outside the gene matches: 5. Germline loops: CDR1 LGHNA, CDR2 YNFKEQ. The CDR3 extends over 17 amino acids. The CDR3 region has the DNA TGTGCCAGCAGCCAAGATATAACTAGCGGTAGCACAGATACGCAGTATTTT. It specifies CASSQDITSGSTDTQYF.

The chain recombines TRBV15 with TRBJ2-7; unclear D gene. The CDR3 consists of 12 residues. From germline, CDR1 is LNHNV and CDR2 YYDKDF (reference sequence). Trimming stripped 3 bases from V and 4 bases from J, with 7 bases between. For the CDR3, the DNA is TGTGCCACCAGCAGCGGGCCATACGAGCAGTACTTC. Its protein product is CATSSGPYEQYF. The whole variable domain, remainder taken from reference TRBV15 and TRBJ2-7, is DAMVIQNPRYQVTQFGKPVTLSCSQTLNHNVMYWYQQKSSQAPKLLFHYYDKDFNNEADTPDNFQSRRPNTSFCFLDIRSPGLGDTAMYLCATSSGPYEQYFGPGTRLTVT.

This clonotype was recorded a few times. This sequence joins TRBV5-4 and TRBJ2-1; 8 bases agree with TRBD2. The CDR3 spans 12 residues. V trimming: 3 bases; J trimming: 15 bases; junction bases outside the gene matches: 8. Looked up from germline, CDR1 is SGHNT and CDR2 is YYREEE (reference sequence). The CDR3 is CASSSIAGLWFF. The CDR3 DNA reads TGTGCCAGCAGCTCCATAGCGGGGTTATGGTTCTTC.

This clonotype was picked up a small number of times. The gene calls are TRBV7-2 and TRBJ1-5; no reliable D call. V lost 5 bases and J lost 11, with 13 bases in between. This CDR3 contains 12 residues. The germline gives CDR1 SGHTA, CDR2 FQGNSA. The CDR3 DNA sequence: TGTGCCAGCAGCCAACGGGCGGGCGCCCAGCATTTT. Encoded protein: CASSQRAGAQHF.

The genes are TRBV9 and TRBJ1-6; no definite D call. Germline V gives CDR1 SGDLS, CDR2 YYNGEE. The CDR3 runs 15 residues. Trimming pared 4 bases from V and 7 bases from J, leaving 15 bases between. The CDR3 sequence is CASSPAGSGNSPLHF. CDR3 in DNA: TGTGCCAGCAGCCCAGCGGGGAGCGGAAATTCACCCCTCCACTTT.

This clonotype appeared a few times. The rearrangement uses TRBV24-1 and TRBJ2-3; D ambiguous. The CDR3 contains 13 residues. V lost 1 base and J lost 2, with 3 bases in between. In germline, CDR1 is KGHDR, CDR2 SFDVKD. The CDR3 spells CATSDFPTDTQYF. CDR3 coding DNA: TGTGCCACCAGTGATTTCCCCACAGATACGCAGTATTTT.

This clonotype was observed a handful of times. This chain joins TRBV20-1 and TRBJ2-1; 11 positions match TRBD2. V gave up 1 base and J gave up 0 bases; unmatched junction bases: 11. The CDR3 totals 19 residues. Germline V gives CDR1 DFQATT, CDR2 SNEGSKA (reference sequence). CDR3 residues: CSARVALAGARGSYNEQFF. CDR3 sequence (DNA): TGCAGTGCTAGAGTGGCACTAGCGGGAGCCCGGGGCTCCTACAATGAGCAGTTCTTC.

Many counts were recorded for this clonotype. The chain employs TRBV7-2 and TRBJ2-1; a weak D match, TRBD2 (5 bases). The germline CDR1 and CDR2 sequences are SGHTA and FQGNSA. The V end lost 4 bases, the J end lost 10 bases, and 8 bases lay between the germline ends. The CDR3 totals 11 residues. CDR3 residues: CASSSDSEQFF. The CDR3 bases are TGTGCCAGCAGCTCGGACTCGGAGCAGTTCTTC.

This clonotype was detected many times. This rearrangement joins TRBV5-1 to TRBJ2-7; possibly TRBD1 or TRBD2 for D (5 bases each). CDR1 and CDR2 (germline): SGHRS, YFSETQ. With 0 bases removed from V and 2 bases from J, the gap between germline ends came to 9 bases. There are 14 residues in the CDR3. The CDR3 here is CASSLGDGTYEQYF. CDR3 nucleotide sequence: TGCGCCAGCAGCTTGGGGGACGGCACCTACGAGCAGTACTTC.

The chain recombines TRBV12-3 or TRBV12-4 with TRBJ2-7; 9 bases match TRBD2. V trimming: 4 bases; J trimming: 2 bases; junction bases outside the gene matches: 6. The CDR3 is 15 amino acids. CDR3 region: CASSSQREAAYEQYF. CDR3 DNA sequence: TGTGCCAGCAGTTCCCAGCGGGAGGCCGCCTACGAGCAGTACTTC.

This clonotype was seen at least ten times. This CDR3 reads CASRYAPGALNTEAFF. The CDR3 bases are TGTGCCAGCAGATACGCCCCCGGGGCCCTGAACACTGAAGCTTTCTTT. The gene calls are TRBV6-2 or TRBV6-3 and TRBJ1-1, with D perhaps matching TRBD1 (5 bases). This CDR3 region has 16 residues. V lost 6 bases and J lost 0, with 17 bases in between. The V gene's germline CDR1 is MNHEY and CDR2 SVGEGT.

V gene TRBV20-1 combines with J gene TRBJ2-5, with 8 positions matching TRBD2. The CDR3 spans 16 residues. Germline trimming cut 0 bases from V and 7 bases from J; bases unmatched to any gene: 13. Germline CDR1 reads DFQATT; CDR2 reads SNEGSKA (reference sequence). This CDR3 is CSARDELAGPRGTQYF. CDR3 nucleotide sequence: TGCAGTGCTAGAGACGAGCTAGCGGGTCCTCGGGGGACCCAGTACTTC.

This clonotype has at least ten counts. CDR3 bases: TGCAGTGCTATGGGAAGGGCTAGCACAGATACGCAGTATTTT. Protein product: CSAMGRASTDTQYF. The chain employs TRBV20-1 and TRBJ2-3, with no clear D. This CDR3 contains 14 residues. Trimming removed 4 bases at V and 0 bases at J, with 11 bases between. Germline assignment: CDR1 DFQATT and CDR2 SNEGSKA (reference sequence).

The rearrangement links TRBV24-1 to TRBJ2-1; 11 positions agree with TRBD2. The CDR3 is 17 residues long. Germline assignment: CDR1 KGHDR and CDR2 SFDVKD. Trimming took 4 bases from V and 6 from J; bases not matched to a gene: 10. As DNA, the CDR3 is TGTGCCACCAGTGAGGGTAGCGGGGGGGCCGATGGCAATGAGCAGTTCTTC. This gives the protein CATSEGSGGADGNEQFF.

A few counts support this clonotype. The V and J genes are TRBV6-6 and TRBJ2-1; D is uncertain. Germline values: CDR1 MNHNY, CDR2 SVGAGI (reference sequence). CDR3 length: 13 residues. Trimming cost V 7 bases and J 7 bases, with 14 bases left between them. CDR3 amino acids: CASTLSAGNEQFF. The CDR3 region has the DNA TGTGCCAGCACCTTGTCGGCCGGGAATGAGCAGTTCTTC.

This chain connects TRBV29-1 to TRBJ2-3, with 9 bases identical to TRBD2. The CDR3 contains 17 residues. Trimming took 6 bases from V and 3 from J; bases not matched to a gene: 16. Germline V gene data show CDR1 as SQVTM and CDR2 as ANQGSEA. CDR3: CSVASGIWGHRTDTQYF. The DNA for the CDR3 is TGCAGCGTAGCTAGCGGGATTTGGGGTCATCGGACAGATACGCAGTATTTT.

This clonotype was counted a few times. The chain has TRBV12-3 or TRBV12-4 and TRBJ2-3, with 7 bases fitting TRBD1. The CDR3 is 16 amino acids. V shed 5 bases, J shed 1 base, and the junction held 9 bases outside the gene matches. The CDR3 DNA sequence: TGTGCCAGCAGTAACCTTCCCGGGACAGGCACAGATACGCAGTATTTT. Amino acid sequence: CASSNLPGTGTDTQYF.